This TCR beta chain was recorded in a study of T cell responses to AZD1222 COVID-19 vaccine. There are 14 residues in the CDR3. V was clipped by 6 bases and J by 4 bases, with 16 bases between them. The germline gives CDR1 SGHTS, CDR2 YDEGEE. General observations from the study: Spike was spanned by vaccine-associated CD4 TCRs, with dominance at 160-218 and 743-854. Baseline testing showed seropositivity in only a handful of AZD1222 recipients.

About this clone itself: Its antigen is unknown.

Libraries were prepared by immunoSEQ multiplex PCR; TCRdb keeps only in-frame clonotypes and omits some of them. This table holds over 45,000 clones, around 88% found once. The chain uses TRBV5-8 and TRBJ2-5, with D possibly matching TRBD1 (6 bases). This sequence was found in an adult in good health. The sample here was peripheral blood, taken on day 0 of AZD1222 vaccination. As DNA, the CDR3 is TGTGCCAGCAACCTGAATGGCAGGGGAGAGACCCAGTACTTC. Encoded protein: CASNLNGRGETQYF.